Listed below are T cell receptor beta chains from one sample, sequenced in a study of blood T cells in healthy people across ages. A single record per CDR3 protein comes from TCRdb applying MiXCR to the 5' RACE reads. The table shows 850,000 to 950,000 distinct CDR3 sequences, with more than 25% occurring only once. The sequenced material came from blood. These receptors were collected from a woman of 80 years or more in good health. Each CDR3 is given with its conserved first and last residue. D genes are given only for firm matches. Size is stated for part of the rows, as once, few or many counts, or as a class when the clone is expanded.

D	V	J	size	DNA	CDR3
TRBD1	TRBV24-1	TRBJ2-1	.	TGTGCCACCAGTGATTCGGACAGGCCCCTAAGCTCCTACAATGAGCAGTTCTTC	CATSDSDRPLSSYNEQFF
.	TRBV5-1	TRBJ1-2	.	TGCGCCAGCAGCGGCCGGGGGGGGGTTGATCACTATGGCTACACCTTC	CASSGRGGVDHYGYTF
TRBD1	TRBV6-5	TRBJ2-5	.	TGTGCCAGCAGTTACCTGGGACAGGGGGTTGGGACCCAGTACTTC	CASSYLGQGVGTQYF
TRBD1	TRBV20-1	TRBJ1-6	.	TGCAGTGCAAGGGGACAGGTCTTGTCACCCCTCCACTTT	CSARGQVLSPLHF
TRBD2	TRBV13	TRBJ2-1	few	TGTGCCAGCAGCTTAGGGGCTAGCGGCCCCTCCAATGAGCAGTTCTTC	CASSLGASGPSNEQFF
TRBD2	TRBV12-3/TRBV12-4	TRBJ2-1	.	TGTGCCAGCAGTTACCCGGGACTAGCGGGCAATGAGCAGTTCTTC	CASSYPGLAGNEQFF
.	TRBV2	TRBJ2-5	many	TGTGCCAGCAGGTCCAAGGCGGCGCAAGAGACCCAGTACTTC	CASRSKAAQETQYF
.	TRBV2	TRBJ2-7	.	TGTGCCAGCGAAGGGCTACGCTACGAGCAGTACTTC	CASEGLRYEQYF
TRBD2	TRBV7-2	TRBJ2-5	many	TGTGCCAGCAGTTTAGGGATTCTAGCGGGGGCCCATCAAGAGACCCAGTACTTC	CASSLGILAGAHQETQYF
TRBD2	TRBV11-2	TRBJ2-1	.	TGTGCCAGCAGCTTAGTTCCCAGCGGGGGGGCATATGAGCAGTTCTTC	CASSLVPSGGAYEQFF
.	TRBV20-1	TRBJ1-5	.	TGCAGTGCTATGGGCCCCAGCAATCAGCCCCAGCATTTT	CSAMGPSNQPQHF
TRBD2	TRBV7-9	TRBJ2-3	.	TGTGCCAGCAGCCAAGGACTAGCGGGGGGCCTATTCACAGATACGCAGTATTTT	CASSQGLAGGLFTDTQYF
.	TRBV28	TRBJ2-7	.	TGTGCCAGCAGTCCCCCGGGTCCCATGGGGCTATACGAGCAGTACTTC	CASSPPGPMGLYEQYF
TRBD2	TRBV11-1	TRBJ2-1	.	TGTGCCAGCAGCCCCTCGATGGGCAGGGGGTTCGCTAGCGGGATTATGTCCTACAATGAGCAGTTCTTC	CASSPSMGRGFASGIMSYNEQFF
TRBD2	TRBV27	TRBJ2-1	.	TGTGCCAGCAGTTTATCGCCTCTGTTAGCGGGGGGTAAGAATGAGCAGTTCTTC	CASSLSPLLAGGKNEQFF
TRBD1	TRBV5-1	TRBJ2-3	.	TGCGCCAGCAGCCGTTGGACAGGGAACGAAACAGATACGCAGTATTTT	CASSRWTGNETDTQYF
.	TRBV4-1	TRBJ2-3	few	TGCGCCAGCAGCCAAGGAAAGGACCCCTGGGGGACAGATACGCAGTATTTT	CASSQGKDPWGTDTQYF
.	TRBV18	TRBJ2-1	many	TGTGCCAGCTCGCAGGGTTGGGCCAATGAGCAGTTCTTC	CASSQGWANEQFF